This TCR beta chain was profiled in a study of blood T cell repertoires in COVID-19. Study background: From the United States, Italy and Spain came samples of acute and convalescent COVID-19. Sources were T cells, B-cell-depleted T cells, or PBMCs; the material itself was cDNA or gDNA.

In the original workflow: Estimates of nucleated cell counts were drawn from the amplification of reference gene primers. Sequenced by immunoSEQ multiplex PCR; TCRdb stores in-frame clones only, minus some. D and trimming were read from the DNA, whereas the V and J calls and clone size are those reported in that table. The table lists 35,000 to 45,000 clones, roughly 90% of them singletons. CDR3 length: 20 amino acids. The germline V and J ends were trimmed by 0 bases and 0 bases, with 18 bases remaining between them. Germline-derived CDR1 and CDR2 are LNHNV and YYDKDF (reference sequence). The source material was peripheral blood. This receptor was taken from a human donor in a cohort sampled during active COVID-19. The rearrangement links TRBV15 to TRBJ2-6, with D perhaps matching TRBD1 (7 bases). CDR3 residues: CATSRDWGDRPSSGANVLTF. CDR3 nucleotide sequence: TGTGCCACCAGCAGAGATTGGGGGGACAGACCGAGCTCTGGGGCCAACGTCCTGACTTTC. The entire variable domain, with the rest obtained from reference TRBV15 and TRBJ2-6, is as follows: DAMVIQNPRYQVTQFGKPVTLSCSQTLNHNVMYWYQQKSSQAPKLLFHYYDKDFNNEADTPDNFQSRRPNTSFCFLDIRSPGLGDTAMYLCATSRDWGDRPSSGANVLTFGAGSRLTVL.